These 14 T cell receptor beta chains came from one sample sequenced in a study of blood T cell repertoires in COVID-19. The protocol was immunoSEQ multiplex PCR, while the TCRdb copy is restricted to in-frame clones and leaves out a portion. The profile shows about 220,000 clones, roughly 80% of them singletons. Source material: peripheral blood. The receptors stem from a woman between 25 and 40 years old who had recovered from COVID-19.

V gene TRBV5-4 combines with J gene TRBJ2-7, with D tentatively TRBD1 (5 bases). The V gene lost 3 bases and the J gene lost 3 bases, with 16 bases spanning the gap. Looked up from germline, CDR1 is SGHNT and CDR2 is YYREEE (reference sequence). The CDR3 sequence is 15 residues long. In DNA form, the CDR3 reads TGTGCCAGCAGCTGGAAGGGGCAGGGAAACTACGAGCAGTACTTC. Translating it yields CASSWKGQGNYEQYF. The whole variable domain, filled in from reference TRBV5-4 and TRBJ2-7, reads ETGVTQSPTHLIKTRGQQVTLRCSSQSGHNTVSWYQQALGQGPQFIFQYYREEENGRGNFPPRFSGLQFPNYSSELNVNALELDDSALYLCASSWKGQGNYEQYFGPGTRLTVT.

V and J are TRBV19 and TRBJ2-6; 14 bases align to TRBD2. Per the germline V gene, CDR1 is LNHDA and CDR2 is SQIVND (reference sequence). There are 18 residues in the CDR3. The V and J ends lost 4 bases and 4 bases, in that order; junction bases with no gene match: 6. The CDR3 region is CASSRGLAGVYGANVLTF. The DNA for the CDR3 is TGTGCCAGTAGTAGGGGACTAGCGGGAGTATACGGGGCCAACGTCCTGACTTTC.

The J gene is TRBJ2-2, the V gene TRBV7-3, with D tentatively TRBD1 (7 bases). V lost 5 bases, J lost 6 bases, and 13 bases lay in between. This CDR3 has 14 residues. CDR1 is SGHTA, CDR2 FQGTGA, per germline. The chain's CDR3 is CASSGTGEAGELFF. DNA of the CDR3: TGTGCCAGCAGCGGAACAGGGGAGGCCGGGGAGCTGTTTTTT.

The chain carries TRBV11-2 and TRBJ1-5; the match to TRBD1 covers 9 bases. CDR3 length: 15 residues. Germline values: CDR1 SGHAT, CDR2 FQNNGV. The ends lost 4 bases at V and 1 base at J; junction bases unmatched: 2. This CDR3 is CASSWGQGSNQPQHF. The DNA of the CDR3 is TGTGCCAGCAGCTGGGGACAGGGAAGCAATCAGCCCCAGCATTTT.

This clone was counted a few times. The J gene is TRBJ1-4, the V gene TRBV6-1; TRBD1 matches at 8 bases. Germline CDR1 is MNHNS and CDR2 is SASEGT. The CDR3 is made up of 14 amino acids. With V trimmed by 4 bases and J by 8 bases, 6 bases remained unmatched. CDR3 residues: CASSGTGRGEKLFF. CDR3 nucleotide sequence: TGTGCCAGCAGTGGGACAGGGAGGGGGGAAAAACTGTTTTTT.

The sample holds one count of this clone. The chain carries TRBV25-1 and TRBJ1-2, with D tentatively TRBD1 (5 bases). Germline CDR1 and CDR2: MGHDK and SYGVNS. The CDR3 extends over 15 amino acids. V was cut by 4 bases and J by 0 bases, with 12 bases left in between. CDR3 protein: CASSGGGAANYGYTF. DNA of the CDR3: TGTGCCAGCAGTGGGGGCGGGGCAGCTAACTATGGCTACACCTTC.

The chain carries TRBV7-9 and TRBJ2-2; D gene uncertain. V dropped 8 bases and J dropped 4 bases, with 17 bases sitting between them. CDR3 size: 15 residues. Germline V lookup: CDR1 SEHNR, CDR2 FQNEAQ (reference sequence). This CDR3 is CASPSSGHATGELFF. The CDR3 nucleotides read TGTGCCAGCCCCTCGTCGGGTCACGCCACCGGGGAGCTGTTTTTT.

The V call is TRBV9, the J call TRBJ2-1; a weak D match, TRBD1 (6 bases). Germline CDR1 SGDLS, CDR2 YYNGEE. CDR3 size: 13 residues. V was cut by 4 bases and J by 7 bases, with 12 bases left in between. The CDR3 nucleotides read TGTGCCAGCAGCTTAACACAGGGAAATGAGCAGTTCTTC. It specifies CASSLTQGNEQFF.

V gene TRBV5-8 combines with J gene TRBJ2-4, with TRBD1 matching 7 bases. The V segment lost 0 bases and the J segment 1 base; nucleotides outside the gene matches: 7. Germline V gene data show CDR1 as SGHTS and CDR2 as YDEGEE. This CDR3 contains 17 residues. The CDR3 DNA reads TGTGCCAGCAGCTTGGTTCAACAGGGGTTGGCCAAAAACATTCAGTACTTC. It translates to CASSLVQQGLAKNIQYF. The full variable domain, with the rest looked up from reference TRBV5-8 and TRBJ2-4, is EAGVTQSPTHLIKTRGQQATLRCSPISGHTSVYWYQQALGLGLQFLLWYDEGEERNRGNFPPRFSGRQFPNYSSELNVNALELEDSALYLCASSLVQQGLAKNIQYFGAGTRLSVL.

The CDR3: CAWSLNDNEQYF. The CDR3 DNA sequence: TGTGCCTGGAGTCTCAATGACAACGAGCAGTACTTC. The V call is TRBV30, the J call TRBJ2-7, with D uncertain. Germline assignment: CDR1 GTSNPN and CDR2 SVGIG (reference sequence). The CDR3 spans 12 residues. V was shortened by 2 bases and J by 5 bases, with 10 bases between the two germline ends.

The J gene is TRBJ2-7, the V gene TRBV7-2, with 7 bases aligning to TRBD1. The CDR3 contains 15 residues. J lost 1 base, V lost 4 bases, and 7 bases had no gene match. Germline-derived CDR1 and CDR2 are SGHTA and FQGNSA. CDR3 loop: CASSSAGTASYEQYF. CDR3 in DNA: TGTGCCAGCAGCTCCGCCGGGACAGCATCCTACGAGCAGTACTTC.

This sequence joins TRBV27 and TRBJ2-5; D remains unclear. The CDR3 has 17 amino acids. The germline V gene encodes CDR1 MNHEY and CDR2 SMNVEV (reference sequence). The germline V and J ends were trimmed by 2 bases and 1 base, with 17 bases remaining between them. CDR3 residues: CASSLVSSTNFQETQYF. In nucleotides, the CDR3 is TGTGCCAGCAGTTTAGTGTCGTCTACCAACTTCCAAGAGACCCAGTACTTC.

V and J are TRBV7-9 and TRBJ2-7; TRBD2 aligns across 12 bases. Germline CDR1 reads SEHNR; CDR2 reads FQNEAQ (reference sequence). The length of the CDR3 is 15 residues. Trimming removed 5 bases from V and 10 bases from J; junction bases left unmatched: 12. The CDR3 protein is CASSARLLAGGFQYF. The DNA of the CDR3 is TGTGCCAGCAGCGCTCGCCTCCTAGCGGGAGGGTTCCAGTACTTC.

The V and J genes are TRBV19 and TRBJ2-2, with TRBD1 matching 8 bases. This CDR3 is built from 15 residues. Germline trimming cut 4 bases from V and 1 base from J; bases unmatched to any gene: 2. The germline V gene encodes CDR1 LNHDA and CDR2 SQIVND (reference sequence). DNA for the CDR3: TGTGCCAGTAGTAATACAGGGGGGAACACCGGGGAGCTGTTTTTT. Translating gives CASSNTGGNTGELFF.